This T cell receptor beta chain was sequenced in a study of neoadjuvant anti-PD-1 for oral cavity cancer. Stated time point: after neoadjuvant nivolumab, at surgical resection. The patients had HPV-negative, locally advanced oral cavity squamous cell carcinoma. The repertoire was sequenced with immunoSEQ multiplex PCR; TCRdb's copy has only in-frame clones and lacks some. This sample has more than 10,000 clones, with under 70% found just once. Trimming took 0 bases from V and 6 from J, leaving 11 bases between them. The CDR3 has 14 residues. In germline, CDR1 is MNHNY, CDR2 SVGAGI (reference sequence).

The source was PBMCs, collected after nivolumab (anti-PD-1) treatment. This chain links TRBV6-6 with TRBJ1-1; D gene unclear. The source is a person between 35 and 79 years old with oral cavity squamous cell carcinoma. The chain's CDR3 is CASSYSGGKAEAFF. In nucleotides, the CDR3 is TGTGCCAGCAGTTACTCGGGAGGGAAGGCTGAAGCTTTCTTT.